Below are 4 T cell receptor beta chains sequenced from a single sample in a study of T cell changes during pregnancy in multiple sclerosis. Only in-frame clones appear in the TCRdb table, and some are missing; sequencing was by immunoSEQ multiplex PCR. The sample holds some 36,000 clones, more than 75% seen once. This material consisted of peripheral blood, taken in the second trimester of pregnancy. The origin of the receptors is a female donor in good health, enrolled as a control in a pregnancy study.

Only a few counts were recorded for this clone. V is TRBV6-4 and J is TRBJ2-3, with D perhaps TRBD2 (5 bases). This CDR3 has 15 residues. V lost 5 bases and J 0 bases, leaving 12 bases between the germline ends. Looked up from germline, CDR1 is MRHNA and CDR2 is SNTAGT. The CDR3 bases are TGTGCCAGCAGTAGCGAGGGCCAAAGCACAGATACGCAGTATTTT. This translates into CASSSEGQSTDTQYF.

This clone was observed a few times. V is TRBV18 and J is TRBJ2-5, with D hard to call. Trimming shortened V by 6 bases and J by 5 bases, and 7 bases separated the two germline ends. The length of the CDR3 is 11 residues. The V gene's germline CDR1 is KGHSH and CDR2 LQKENI. The CDR3 bases are TGTGCCAGCTCTCACCGGGAGACCCAGTACTTC. Its protein is CASSHRETQYF.

This clone is a singleton in its sample. The chain recombines TRBV7-5 with TRBJ2-7; TRBD2 reflects the table's D call only, with no check against the DNA. TRBV7-5 is reported as a pseudogene. The CDR3 contains 18 residues. The CDR3 nucleotides read TGTGCCAGAAGTTCGCCAACCGGTCTAGGAAAGAAAACCTACGAGCAGTACTTC. Translated: CARSSPTGLGKKTYEQYF.

The gene calls are TRBV9 and TRBJ2-1, with 8 bases fitting TRBD2. The CDR3 is 13 residues long. V was clipped by 4 bases and J by 15 bases; unmatched bases: 12. Germline-derived CDR1 and CDR2 are SGDLS and YYNGEE. The CDR3 loop reads CASSPHTGGGAFF. The CDR3 DNA reads as TGTGCCAGCAGCCCTCACACGGGGGGGGGCGCGTTCTTC.